The 13 T cell receptor delta chains below come from one sample, sequenced in a study of γδ T cells in repeated Plasmodium falciparum infection. TCRdb ran CATT on the multiplex PCR reads. This sample has over 90,000 delta-chain clones, with 0.98% found just once. Gammadelta T cells were flow-sorted from PBMC into Vgamma9/Vdelta2+ and Vdelta2-negative populations for bulk analysis. Source material: gamma-delta T cells from blood. Source of these receptors: a pool of human donors (malaria-infected and uninfected, not separated).

The table lists this clone with many counts. This DNA translates differently at residue 14 from the TCRdb protein, which is that of a much larger clone; a read error is likely, and the protein shown is the DNA's own translation. CDR3: CALGDHSCYWGVRKLIF. The CDR3 DNA follows: TGTGCTCTTGGGGATCATTCTTGTTACTGGGGGGTCCGGAAACTCATCTTT. The gene calls are TRDV1 and TRDJ1, with 8 bases matching TRDD3. V shed 3 bases and J 8 bases; nucleotides not matched to a gene: 17. The CDR3 loop spans 17 amino acids. Germline V CDR1 and CDR2: TSWWSYY, QGS.

With respect to this clone: TCRdb's listed protein matches a much larger clone and diverges from this DNA's translation at residue 10, likely through a read error; the protein shown comes from the DNA. The rearrangement joins TRDV1 to TRDJ1; D might be TRDD3 (6 bases). Germline matching of the DNA provided the J gene here, since TCRdb leaves it blank. Germline V CDR1 and CDR2: TSWWSYY, QGS. The CDR3 covers 19 residues. V was clipped by 5 bases and J by 2 bases, with 27 bases between them. The CDR3 DNA sequence: TGTGCTCTTGGGCCACGTGGCGGGGGGAATAATGGTGGGACCGATAAACTCATCTTT. Translated, it gives CALGPRGGGNNGGTDKLIF.

Turning to this clone: A read error likely explains why the TCRdb protein, taken from a much larger clone, differs from this DNA's translation at residue 6; the protein shown is translated from the DNA. This chain joins TRDV2 and TRDJ1; D may be TRDD3 (6 bases). No J gene is reported in TCRdb; it was inferred here by comparing the DNA with germline. The V and J ends lost 3 bases and 7 bases respectively, with 26 bases between them. This CDR3 comprises 17 residues. Germline V gene sequence: CDR1 GEAIGNYY, CDR2 EKD. The CDR3 DNA is TGTGCCTGTGACCCGGCCGGGTCTGGGGCCCCCCCCGGTAAACTCATCTTT. It translates to CACDPAGSGAPPGKLIF.

This clone was recorded at least ten times. The rearrangement uses TRDV1 and TRDJ1, with a tentative D call TRDD2 (5 bases). Per the germline V gene, CDR1 is TSWWSYY and CDR2 is QGS. CDR3 length equals 17 residues. V was clipped by 1 base and J by 6 bases, with 21 bases between them. The CDR3 DNA is TGTGCTCTTGGGGAACGGTTCACCCTACGAAAAGAGCATAAACTCATCTTT. It yields the protein CALGERFTLRKEHKLIF.

This clone has a handful of counts. This likely stems from a read error, as it lies one base from a far larger clone. For the V gene the call is TRDV1; the J gene has no call; TRDD3 reflects the table's D call only, with no check against the DNA. CDR3 length equals 19 residues. Germline V CDR1 and CDR2: TSWWSYY, QGS. In nucleotides, the CDR3 is TGTGCTCTTGGGGAACTCTCGCCCGCCGCGGCTGGGTGGTCCGATAAACTCATCTTC. Its translation is CALGELSPAAAGWSDKLIF.

In this sample, this clone turned up a few times. Given a far larger clone just one base away, this is likely a sequencing read error. The same CDR3 arises from other DNA sequences in this sample as well. This rearrangement joins TRDV1 to TRDJ1, with 8 bases fitting TRDD3. Germline-derived CDR1 and CDR2 are TSWWSYY and QGS. The CDR3 totals 17 residues. CDR3 in DNA: TGTGCTCTTGGGGAACGGCCTCCGGGGGATATAACCGATAAGCTCATCTTT. Protein sequence: CALGERPPGDITDKLIF.

To note about this clone: The TCRdb protein, from a much larger clone, departs from this DNA's translation at residue 11, likely by read error; the protein shown derives from the DNA. The V and J genes are TRDV2 and TRDJ1; TRDD3 agrees at 7 bases. TCRdb supplies no J gene; here it was assigned by aligning the nucleotide sequence to germline. The CDR3 length is 15 residues. Germline loops: CDR1 GEAIGNYY, CDR2 EKD. The CDR3 loop is CACDTLGSNTNKLIF. The DNA for the CDR3 is TGTGCCTGTGACACACTGGGGTCTAACACCAATAAACTCATCTTT.

As concerns this clone: TCRdb has a much larger clone's protein, which differs at residue 22 from the translation of this DNA, likely because of a read error; what is shown is the protein translated from the DNA. The CDR3, as DNA: TGTGCCTTTGGGGGGAAACCCACCTTCCTAGCTGGGGGAAGTTATTCAGACCCTCCGTACACCAATAAACTCATCTTT. This sequence encodes CAFGGKPTFLAGGSYSDPPYTNKLIF. The V gene is TRDV3, the J gene TRDJ1; perhaps D is TRDD2 or TRDD3 (8 bases each). The CDR3 consists of 26 residues. From germline, CDR1 is TVYSNPD and CDR2 GDNSRS (reference sequence).

The sample holds a few counts of this clone. A read error likely explains why the TCRdb protein, taken from a much larger clone, differs from this DNA's translation at residue 18; the protein shown is translated from the DNA. The genes are TRDV1 and TRDJ3; 9 bases line up with TRDD3. The CDR3 extends over 23 amino acids. CDR1 is TSWWSYY and CDR2 is QGS in the germline V gene. The CDR3 nucleotides read TGTGCTCTTGGGGAACTGCCCTTTCAGTACTGGGGGACCGAATCCTGGGACATCCGACAGATGTTTTTC. Encoded protein: CALGELPFQYWGTESWDIRQMFF.

Remarks on this clone: The mismatch at residue 9 between this DNA's translation and the TCRdb protein of a much larger clone likely reflects a read error; the protein shown is translated from the DNA. The gene calls are TRDV1 and TRDJ1, with 8 bases fitting TRDD3. The CDR3 extends over 16 amino acids. V lost 5 bases, J lost 4 bases, and 12 bases stayed unmatched. The germline V gene encodes CDR1 TSWWSYY and CDR2 QGS. The CDR3 is CALGNNWGLHVDKLIF. Written as DNA, the CDR3 is TGTGCTCTTGGGAATAACTGGGGGTTACACGTCGATAAACTCATCTTT.

This clone showed up just a few times. A much larger clone lies a single base off, so this may be a read error. The rearrangement joins TRDV1 to TRDJ1; 7 bases are shared with TRDD3. Germline matching of the DNA provided the J gene here, since TCRdb leaves it blank. The length of the CDR3 is 19 residues. Germline V gene data show CDR1 as TSWWSYY and CDR2 as QGS. Trimming at V came to 4 bases and at J to 6 bases, leaving 23 bases not matched to a gene. The CDR3 protein is CALGVPCTGDQTGAYKLIF. CDR3 bases: TGTGCTCTTGGGGTGCCCTGTACTGGGGATCAAACTGGGGCCTATAAACTCATCTTT.

In its sample, this clone was seen many times. The gene calls are TRAV29/DV5 and TRDJ1; TRDD3 matches 11 bases. Germline CDR1 reads NSMFDY; CDR2 reads ISSIKDK. The CDR3 totals 21 residues. Trimming took 2 bases from V and 0 from J; bases not matched to a gene: 21. Here the CDR3 reads CAARFSYQRWGIRPYTDKLIF. The CDR3, as DNA: TGTGCAGCAAGATTTTCCTACCAGAGGTGGGGGATACGCCCGTACACCGATAAACTCATCTTT.

In the case of this clone: A far larger clone is off by one base, so a read error is likely. Other DNA sequences in the same sample also yield this CDR3. The rearrangement uses TRDV2 and TRDJ1; D unclear. The J gene is not listed in TCRdb, so it was assigned here from a DNA match to germline. Germline CDR1 reads GEAIGNYY; CDR2 reads EKD. The CDR3 has 15 residues. The CDR3 region has the DNA TGCGCCTGTGACACCGGTCAATTTTACACCGATAAACTCATCTTT. It translates to CACDTGQFYTDKLIF.